This section outlines one TCR beta chain sequence together with its context. In this sample, this clone turned up a few times. Its target antigen remains unknown. Base qualities were left out, and no much larger clone turns up one base away. Inclusive of the bounding cysteine and phenylalanine, the CDR3 is 11 residues long. This entry keeps only the CDR3 DNA: 33 bases, framed from base 1. V lost 6 bases and J lost 4 bases; the stretch between them is 9 bases long. In the germline V gene (reference sequence), CDR1 corresponds to DFQATT and CDR2 to SNEGSKA. The cohort consisted of 600 or so healthy bone marrow donors. Cohort members were all nominally healthy when sampled, although unrecorded immune exposures were likely present. The donor was CMV seronegative and belonged to the group of over 350 seronegative cohort members. A peripheral blood sample was provided by each donor, and peripheral blood mononuclear cells were used for TCR beta sequencing. The Qiagen DNeasy Blood Extraction Kit was used to extract genomic DNA from the blood cell samples.

Library prep was done by the immunoSEQ multiplex PCR assay. The multiplex PCR relied on a mix of 60 forward primers for TCR Vbeta segments and 13 reverse primers for TCR Jbeta segments. Amplification of the CDR3 region of rearranged TCR beta genes was performed with a multiplex PCR assay on genomic DNA. Amplified TCR beta libraries were sequenced as 87-base-pair reads on the Illumina HiSeq System. Per the original workflow: A later analysis tallied 75 million to 95 million unique TCR beta chains across the 600 to 700 repertoires, and some 10 million of those chains were shared by two or more donors. A nearest-neighbor algorithm error-corrected the raw reads and collapsed the reads into unique sequences, merging closely related sequences to remove PCR and sequencing errors. To assign V, D and J gene segments, CDR3 sequences were aligned to IMGT reference sequences. Each retained sequence needed at least a six-nucleotide match to both a V gene segment and a J gene segment. A rearrangement counted as productive if the CDR3 had no stop codons and remained in frame with V and J, and every other rearrangement counted as non-productive. CDR3 was defined by IMGT convention, running from the second conserved V-encoded cysteine to the conserved J-encoded phenylalanine. The earlier analysis of some 600 of the donors excluded sequences that lacked an unambiguous match to a single V gene segment. An earlier analysis of fewer than 750 of the donors classified V segments as functional when productive rearrangements were above 56.7% and as segregating when the standard deviation between donors was above 5%. To diagnose cytomegalovirus status from the catalog of TCR beta chain sequences, a statistical classification framework was built. V and J gene assignment, in a later analysis, came from comparing TCR nucleotide sequences with IMGT/GENE-DB human TR gene sequences. Using the TCRdist pipeline, a later analysis assigned CDR3 sequences along with most-parsimonious VDJ recombination scenarios. In a later analysis, each TCR beta chain was defined by its CDR3 amino acid sequence together with its V-gene family, and reads without a unique V-gene family were excluded. A later analysis removed 550 to 700 highly shared, low-generation-probability nucleotide sequences to deal with suspected cross-contamination and a sequencing artifact. For each public chain, a later analysis derived a clonal expansion index from normalized ranks of inferred template counts within each repertoire. In a later analysis, generation probabilities were computed with a VDJ recombination model fitted to out-of-frame rearrangements, and the resulting probabilities were checked against IGoR. A later analysis scored TCR-TCR, TCR-HLA and TCR-CMV co-occurrence with hypergeometric tests, applying a repertoire-size bias correction to TCR pairs. False discovery rates were estimated in a later analysis by permuting HLA or CMV assignments 20 times. In a later analysis, co-occurring TCRs were grouped with DBSCAN, and TCRdist sequence similarity was added when clustering was performed within HLA-allele-positive subsets. Repertoires with fewer than 30,000 or more than 120,000 public chains, plus five repertoires with anomalous nucleotide sharing, were excluded from co-occurrence clustering. TCRdb re-hosts the immuneACCESS table, in-frame sequences only. Its copies lack some clones; in the studies checked, an unresolved V gene accounts for under half of them, and the cause for the rest is not known. V and J calls plus clone size are reproduced from that table; the DNA served to infer D and trimming. The sample data list roughly 34,000 clones, and 60% to 80% of these were observed just once. The ten largest clones take up less than 8.5% of the sample.

The source of the sample is a study of cytomegalovirus exposure and HLA in healthy donors (dated by TCRdb to the late 2010s). As for the study more broadly: An earlier analysis of approximately 590 of the donors reported approximately 290 Gb of sequence data and more than 90 million unique TCR beta sequences from some 180 million T cells. About 300 gigabases of sequencing data and around 80 million unique TCR sequences made up an early release that covered over 550 HLA-typed donors. Among the roughly 400 genotyped donors, 75% to 90% belonged to the genetic ancestry cluster associated with self-reported Caucasian donors. The aim of the study was to test whether cataloging public T cell receptors could identify signatures of past pathogen exposure. The T cell repertoires of under 700 subjects were profiled by immunosequencing and related to cytomegalovirus serostatus. Along with the approximately 650-subject first cohort, a separate validation cohort of roughly 110 different subjects was used. To predict cytomegalovirus infection status, the study brought together high-throughput TCR immunosequencing, statistical association of individual TCRs with disease status, and machine learning. A later analysis re-examined previously published TCR beta repertoires from just over 650 donors and added high-resolution HLA genotyping to investigate patterns of TCR occurrence. Rather than using new phenotypic data, the later analysis identified candidate immune exposures from TCR beta sequences and from how often those sequences occurred across donors. In an earlier analysis of around 540 of the donors, high-throughput TCR beta sequencing was used to judge whether each TCR beta V gene segment behaved as functional or pseudogenic. Donor age, sex, ethnicity and CMV serostatus were compiled alongside the repertoire data. Genome-wide SNP genotypes for about three fifths of the 666 donors were used in a later genetic analysis, which treated that subset as a discovery cohort. All discovery cohort repertoires had been generated using a single sequencing platform. Class I and class II HLA loci were covered by the typing at four-digit resolution. The number of typed donors differed by locus: about 620-640 for A, B, C, DRB1 and DQB1; 500 to 550 for DQA1; approximately 600 for DPA1; and about 470 for DPB1. Four or five DR-DQ haplotypes were handled as single units for association and clustering because linkage in the cohort was strong. Across approximately 420 genotyped donors of the cohort, an average of roughly 250,000 unique TCR beta nucleotide sequences per donor were sequenced, and roughly 20% of those sequences were non-productive. The study at large found these results: This cohort had only TCR beta chains sequenced, and the lack of alpha or paired-chain data limited which features could be detected. Linkage disequilibrium might explain the correlated functional status among segregating V segments, but an unknown experimental factor could not be excluded. In a later analysis, HLA-associated TCR beta chains showed more clonal expansion and lower generation probabilities than non-associated chains that were equally common. The 87-base-pair reads could not distinguish some IMGT-functional V segments, including TRBV6-2 and TRBV6-3, so those segments were excluded. A later analysis reported that several top co-occurrence clusters appeared linked to parvovirus B19, influenza, CMV and Epstein-Barr virus. A further reported finding was that TCR beta sequences accurately predicted the HLA-A and HLA-B alleles for most subjects in the first cohort. It was suggested by the authors that the approach could potentially be generalized to other disease states and immunological phenotypes. Across donors, most TCR sequences were observed very rarely, whereas some public TCRs were present in many individuals. The study gave a list of 150 to 200 TCR beta chains associated with cytomegalovirus. In a later genetic analysis, a missense DCLRE1C variant was associated with V-gene and J-gene trimming of TCR beta chains, and the association was replicated in an independent cohort. In a later analysis, about 17,000 TCR beta sequences were associated with specific HLA alleles at a false discovery rate of 0.05. Sequencing depth was assumed to be roughly uniform across donors in the presence/absence analyses, though that assumption may not hold. In vitro tests confirmed that three of the cytomegalovirus-associated TCR beta chains recognize cytomegalovirus antigens. Assigning TCR associations to individual alleles was difficult when HLA alleles, especially DR and DQ, strongly co-occurred. Cytomegalovirus status was reported to be diagnosed by the classifier with high specificity and sensitivity in both the original and validation cohorts. An earlier analysis of approximately 530 of the donors showed that most TCR beta V segments appeared in productive rearrangements either about 87% or about 30% of the time, which broadly matched IMGT annotations. A cluster of highly shared sequence variants was judged likely to represent a technical artifact of the sequencing pipeline. Because HLA typing was unavailable for some donors at each locus, only the typed subset was used in association tests. The earlier analysis of almost 600 of the donors excluded some 16 rarely observed V segments, including chromosome 9 orphons, because counts were too low. In a later analysis, most CMV-associated TCR beta chains were found to appear HLA-restricted, with HLA associations seemingly driven largely by CMV exposure. According to a later genetic analysis, donors in an Asian-associated ancestry cluster had fewer N-insertions in productive TCRs than the approximately 650-donor mean. Immune exposure information for the cohort was limited to CMV serostatus. A later analysis found that TCR association rates varied across HLA loci, with DRB1 alleles showing the most associated TCRs and HLA-C alleles the fewest.

This sequence originates from a man aged 25-45 years in good health and CMV-seronegative. Specimen: PBMCs. The receptor chain draws on TRBV20-1 and TRBJ1-1; the D gene is perhaps TRBD1, on 6 matching bases. The nucleotides read TGCAGTGCCGGACAGCCCACTGAAGCTTTCTTT. Its product reads: CSAGQPTEAFF.